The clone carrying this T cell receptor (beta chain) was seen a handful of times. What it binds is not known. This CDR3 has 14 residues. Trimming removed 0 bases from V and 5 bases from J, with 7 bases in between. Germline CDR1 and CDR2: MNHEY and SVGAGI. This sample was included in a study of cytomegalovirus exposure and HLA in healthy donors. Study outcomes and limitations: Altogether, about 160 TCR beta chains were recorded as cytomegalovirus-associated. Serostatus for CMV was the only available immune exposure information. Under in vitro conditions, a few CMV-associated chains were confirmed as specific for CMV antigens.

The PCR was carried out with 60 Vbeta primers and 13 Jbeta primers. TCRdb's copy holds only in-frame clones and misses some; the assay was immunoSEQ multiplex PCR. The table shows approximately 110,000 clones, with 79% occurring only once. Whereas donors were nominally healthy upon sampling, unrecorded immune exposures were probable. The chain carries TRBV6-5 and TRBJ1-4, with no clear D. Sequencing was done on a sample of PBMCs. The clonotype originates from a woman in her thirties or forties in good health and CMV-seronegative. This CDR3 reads CASSYSRWNEKLFF. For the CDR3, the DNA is TGTGCCAGCAGTTACTCTCGGTGGAATGAAAAACTGTTTTTT.